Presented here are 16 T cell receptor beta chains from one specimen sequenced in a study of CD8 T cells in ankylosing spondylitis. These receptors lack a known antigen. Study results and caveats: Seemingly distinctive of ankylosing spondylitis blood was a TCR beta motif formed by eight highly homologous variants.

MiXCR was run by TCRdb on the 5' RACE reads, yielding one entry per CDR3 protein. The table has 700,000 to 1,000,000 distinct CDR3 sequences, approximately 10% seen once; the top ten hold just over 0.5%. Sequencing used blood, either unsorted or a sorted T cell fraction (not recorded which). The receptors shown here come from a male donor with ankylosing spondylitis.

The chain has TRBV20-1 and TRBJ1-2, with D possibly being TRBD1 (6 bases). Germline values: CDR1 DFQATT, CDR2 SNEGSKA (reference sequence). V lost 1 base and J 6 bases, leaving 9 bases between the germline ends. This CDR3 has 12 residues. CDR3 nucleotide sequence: TGCAGTGCTAGAGTTGGGGGCAATGGCTACACCTTC. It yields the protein CSARVGGNGYTF.

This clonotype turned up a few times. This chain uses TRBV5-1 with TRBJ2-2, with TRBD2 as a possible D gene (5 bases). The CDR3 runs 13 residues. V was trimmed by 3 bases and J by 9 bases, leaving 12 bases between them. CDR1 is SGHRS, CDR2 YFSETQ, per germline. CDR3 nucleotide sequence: TGCGCCAGCAGCTATACTAGTAATCGGGAGCTGTTTTTT. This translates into CASSYTSNRELFF.

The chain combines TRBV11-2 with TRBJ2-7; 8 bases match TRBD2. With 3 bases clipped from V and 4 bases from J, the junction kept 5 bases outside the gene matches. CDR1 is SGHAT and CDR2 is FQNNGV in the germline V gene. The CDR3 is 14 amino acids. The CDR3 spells CASSFKRGPYEQYF. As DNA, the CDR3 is TGTGCCAGCAGCTTCAAGCGGGGGCCGTACGAGCAGTACTTC.

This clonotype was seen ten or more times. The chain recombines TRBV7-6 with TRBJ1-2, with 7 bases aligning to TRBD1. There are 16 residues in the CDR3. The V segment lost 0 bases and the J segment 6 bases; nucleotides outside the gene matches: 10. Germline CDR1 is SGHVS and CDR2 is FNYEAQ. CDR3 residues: CASSLAGTALGDGYTF. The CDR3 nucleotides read TGTGCCAGCAGCTTAGCAGGGACAGCTTTAGGGGATGGCTACACCTTC. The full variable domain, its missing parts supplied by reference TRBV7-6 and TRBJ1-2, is GAGVSQSPRYKVTKRGQDVALRCDPISGHVSLYWYRQALGQGPEFLTYFNYEAQQDKSGLPNDRFSAERPEGSISTLTIQRTEQRDSAMYRCASSLAGTALGDGYTFGSGTRLTVV.

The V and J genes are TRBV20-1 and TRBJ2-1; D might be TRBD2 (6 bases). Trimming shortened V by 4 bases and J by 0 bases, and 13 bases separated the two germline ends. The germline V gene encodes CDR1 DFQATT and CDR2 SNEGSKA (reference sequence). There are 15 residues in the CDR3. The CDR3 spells CSANSAGISYNEQFF. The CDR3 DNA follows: TGCAGTGCTAACTCAGCGGGTATCTCCTACAATGAGCAGTTCTTC.

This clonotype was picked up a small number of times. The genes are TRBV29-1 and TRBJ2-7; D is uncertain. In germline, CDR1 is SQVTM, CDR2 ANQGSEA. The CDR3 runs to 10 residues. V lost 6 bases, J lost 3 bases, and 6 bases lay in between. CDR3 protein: CSVLIYEQYF. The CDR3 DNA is TGCAGCGTCCTAATCTACGAGCAGTACTTC.

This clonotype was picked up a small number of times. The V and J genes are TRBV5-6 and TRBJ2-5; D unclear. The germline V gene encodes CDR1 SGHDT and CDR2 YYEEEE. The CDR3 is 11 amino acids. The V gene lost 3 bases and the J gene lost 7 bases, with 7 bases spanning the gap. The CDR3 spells CASSSPGTQYF. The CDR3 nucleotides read TGTGCCAGCAGCTCTCCCGGGACCCAGTACTTC.

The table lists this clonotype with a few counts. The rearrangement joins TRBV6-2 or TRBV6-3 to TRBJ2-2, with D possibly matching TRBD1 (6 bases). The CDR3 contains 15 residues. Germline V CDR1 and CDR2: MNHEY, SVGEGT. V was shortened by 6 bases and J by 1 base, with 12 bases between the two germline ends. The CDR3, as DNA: TGTGCCAGCAGCAAAGGACAGAGGAACACCGGGGAGCTGTTTTTT. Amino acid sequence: CASSKGQRNTGELFF.

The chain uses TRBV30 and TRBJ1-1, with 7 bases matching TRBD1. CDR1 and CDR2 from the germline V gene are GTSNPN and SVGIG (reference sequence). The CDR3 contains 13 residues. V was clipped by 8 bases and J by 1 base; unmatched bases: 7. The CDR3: CAGTGQKNTEAFF. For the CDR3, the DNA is TGTGCCGGGACGGGACAGAAGAACACTGAAGCTTTCTTT. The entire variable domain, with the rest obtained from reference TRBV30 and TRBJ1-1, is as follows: SQTIHQWPATLVQPVGSPLSLECTVEGTSNPNLYWYRQAAGRGLQLLFYSVGIGQISSEVPQNLSASRPQDRQFILSSKKLLLSDSGFYLCAGTGQKNTEAFFGQGTRLTVV.

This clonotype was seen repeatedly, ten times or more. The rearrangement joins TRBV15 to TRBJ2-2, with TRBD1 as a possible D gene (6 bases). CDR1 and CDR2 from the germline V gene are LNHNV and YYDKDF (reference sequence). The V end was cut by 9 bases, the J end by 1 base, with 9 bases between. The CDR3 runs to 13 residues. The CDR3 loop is CATLDRNTGELFF. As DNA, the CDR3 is TGTGCCACATTGGACAGGAACACCGGGGAGCTGTTTTTT.

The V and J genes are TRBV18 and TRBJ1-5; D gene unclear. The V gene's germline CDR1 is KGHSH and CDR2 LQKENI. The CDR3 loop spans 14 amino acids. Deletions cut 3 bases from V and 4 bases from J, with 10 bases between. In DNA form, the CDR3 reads TGTGCCAGCTCACCTAATGCGGTGAATCAGCCCCAGCATTTT. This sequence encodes CASSPNAVNQPQHF.

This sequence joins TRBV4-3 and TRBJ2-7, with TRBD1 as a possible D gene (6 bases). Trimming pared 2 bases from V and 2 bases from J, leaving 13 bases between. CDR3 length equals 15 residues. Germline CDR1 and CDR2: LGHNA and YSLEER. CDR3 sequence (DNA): TGCGCCAGCAGCCAACAAACAGGGCGCCCCTACGAGCAGTACTTC. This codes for CASSQQTGRPYEQYF.

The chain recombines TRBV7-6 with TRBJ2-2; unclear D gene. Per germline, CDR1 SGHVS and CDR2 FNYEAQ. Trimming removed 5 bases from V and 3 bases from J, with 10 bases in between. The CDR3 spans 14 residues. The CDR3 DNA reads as TGTGCCAGCAGCGGCCCGGAGTACACCGGGGAGCTGTTTTTT. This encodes CASSGPEYTGELFF.

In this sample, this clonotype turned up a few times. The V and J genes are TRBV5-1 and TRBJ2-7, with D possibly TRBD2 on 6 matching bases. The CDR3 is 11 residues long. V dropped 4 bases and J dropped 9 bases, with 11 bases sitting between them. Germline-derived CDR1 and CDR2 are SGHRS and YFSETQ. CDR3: CASSRDSSQYF. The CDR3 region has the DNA TGCGCCAGCAGCAGGGACTCCTCGCAGTACTTC. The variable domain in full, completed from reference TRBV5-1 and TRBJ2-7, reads KAGVTQTPRYLIKTRGQQVTLSCSPISGHRSVSWYQQTPGQGLQFLFEYFSETQRNKGNFPGRFSGRQFSNSRSEMNVSTLELGDSALYLCASSRDSSQYFGPGTRLTVT.

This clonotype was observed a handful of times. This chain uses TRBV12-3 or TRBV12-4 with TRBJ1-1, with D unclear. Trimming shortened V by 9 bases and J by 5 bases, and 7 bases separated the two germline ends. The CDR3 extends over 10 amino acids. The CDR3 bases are TGTGCCAGAGGAAGGACTGAAGCTTTCTTT. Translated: CARGRTEAFF.

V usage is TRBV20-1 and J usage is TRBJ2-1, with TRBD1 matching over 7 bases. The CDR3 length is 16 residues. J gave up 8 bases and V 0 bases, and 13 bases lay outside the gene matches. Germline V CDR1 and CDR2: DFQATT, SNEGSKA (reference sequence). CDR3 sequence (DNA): TGCAGTGCTAGAGATCAGGGCAGGGGGATCAACCATGAGCAGTTCTTC. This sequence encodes CSARDQGRGINHEQFF.